This is a list of T cell receptor beta chains from one sample in a study of T cell changes during pregnancy in multiple sclerosis. Using immunoSEQ multiplex PCR, the repertoire was profiled, and TCRdb retains in-frame clones only, with some absent. The sample lists some 90,000 clones, roughly nine tenths occurring once. The sample was peripheral blood, taken after pregnancy. The receptors come from a female donor in good health, enrolled as a control in a pregnancy study. Both conserved end residues are part of each CDR3. The order of the fields is J gene, D gene, V gene, clone size, CDR3 DNA, CDR3 protein. D genes are given only for firm matches. Not all rows give a size; the values are once, few, many and, for expanded clones, a class.

j_gene: TRBJ2-7; d_gene: TRBD1; v_gene: TRBV29-1; abundance: -; CDR3nt: TGCAGCGTTGGGACAGGGGAACCCTACGAGCAGTACTTC; CDR3aa: CSVGTGEPYEQYF
j_gene: TRBJ1-1; d_gene: TRBD1; v_gene: TRBV4-1; abundance: -; CDR3nt: TGCGCCAGCAGCCAATCTCAGACAGGGTGGATGAACACTGAAGCTTTCTTT; CDR3aa: CASSQSQTGWMNTEAFF
j_gene: TRBJ2-1; d_gene: TRBD2; v_gene: TRBV7-2; abundance: -; CDR3nt: TGTGCCAGCAGCCTTAGCGGGGGGGTCAATGAGCAGTTCTTC; CDR3aa: CASSLSGGVNEQFF
j_gene: TRBJ1-5; d_gene: -; v_gene: TRBV5-5; abundance: -; CDR3nt: TGTGCCAGCAGCTTGGAAGGGTCAGGGGTGAGTGTAAGCAGTCAGCCCCAGCATTTT; CDR3aa: CASSLEGSGVSVSSQPQHF
j_gene: TRBJ1-1; d_gene: -; v_gene: TRBV7-9; abundance: -; CDR3nt: TGTGCCAGCAGCCAACTTCTGAACACTGAAGCTTTCTTT; CDR3aa: CASSQLLNTEAFF
j_gene: TRBJ1-2; d_gene: -; v_gene: TRBV29-1; abundance: -; CDR3nt: TGCAGCGTTGAAGTAGTTCAGGGGATGGGTGGCTACACCTTC; CDR3aa: CSVEVVQGMGGYTF
j_gene: TRBJ1-3; d_gene: -; v_gene: TRBV6-5; abundance: -; CDR3nt: TGTGCCAGCAGTTTAGAACCCGCTGTAGGAAACACCATATATTTT; CDR3aa: CASSLEPAVGNTIYF
j_gene: TRBJ1-2; d_gene: -; v_gene: TRBV7-2; abundance: -; CDR3nt: TGTGCCAGCAGCTTCCGGCGGGCCCCTACCTATGGCTACACCTTC; CDR3aa: CASSFRRAPTYGYTF
j_gene: TRBJ1-4; d_gene: -; v_gene: TRBV5-5; abundance: -; CDR3nt: TGTGCCAGCAGCTACGAGGACACGGCTAATGAAAAACTGTTTTTT; CDR3aa: CASSYEDTANEKLFF
j_gene: TRBJ2-1; d_gene: TRBD1; v_gene: TRBV10-3; abundance: -; CDR3nt: TGTGCCATCAGTGAGTCAGGACAGGGAGGATTTTTTAATGAGCAGTTCTTC; CDR3aa: CAISESGQGGFFNEQFF
j_gene: TRBJ1-1; d_gene: TRBD1; v_gene: TRBV11-1; abundance: -; CDR3nt: TGTGCCAGCAGCTTTGAGGCACAGGGGTGGACTGAAGCTTTCTTT; CDR3aa: CASSFEAQGWTEAFF
j_gene: TRBJ1-6; d_gene: -; v_gene: TRBV28; abundance: -; CDR3nt: TGTGCCAGCACAACAGGGCATAATTCACCCCTCCACTTT; CDR3aa: CASTTGHNSPLHF
j_gene: TRBJ1-1; d_gene: TRBD1; v_gene: TRBV4-3; abundance: -; CDR3nt: TGCGCCAGCAGCCAGAGCACCGGGACAGGGGCCTTTAACACTGAAGCTTTCTTT; CDR3aa: CASSQSTGTGAFNTEAFF
j_gene: TRBJ1-6; d_gene: -; v_gene: TRBV4-2; abundance: -; CDR3nt: TGTGCCAGCAGTCAAGCGACAGGAAGGAATTCACCCCTCCACTTT; CDR3aa: CASSQATGRNSPLHF
j_gene: TRBJ1-2; d_gene: TRBD1; v_gene: TRBV28; abundance: -; CDR3nt: TGTGCCAGCAGTTTAGGGGATTCCGTGGACAGGGTTTTC; CDR3aa: CASSLGDSVDRVF
j_gene: TRBJ1-1; d_gene: TRBD1; v_gene: TRBV7-2; abundance: -; CDR3nt: TGTGCCAGCAGCTTAGTGGGACAGGGGACTGAAGCTTTCTTT; CDR3aa: CASSLVGQGTEAFF
j_gene: TRBJ1-2; d_gene: -; v_gene: TRBV7-2; abundance: -; CDR3nt: TGTGCCAGCACTAATCGAGGGACAAGCGATGGCTACACCTTC; CDR3aa: CASTNRGTSDGYTF
j_gene: TRBJ2-7; d_gene: TRBD1; v_gene: TRBV28; abundance: -; CDR3nt: TGTGCCAGCACCACCAGGACAGGGCCTCCCTACGAGCAGTACTTC; CDR3aa: CASTTRTGPPYEQYF
j_gene: TRBJ1-1; d_gene: TRBD1; v_gene: TRBV7-6; abundance: -; CDR3nt: TGTGCCAGCAGCTTAGCTCAGGGGGTCGGAGCTTTCTTT; CDR3aa: CASSLAQGVGAFF
j_gene: TRBJ2-5; d_gene: -; v_gene: TRBV29-1; abundance: -; CDR3nt: TGCAGCGTTGAAGATACAGCGGCAGAGACCCAGTACTTC; CDR3aa: CSVEDTAAETQYF
j_gene: TRBJ1-1; d_gene: -; v_gene: TRBV6-1; abundance: -; CDR3nt: TGTGCCAGCAGGTTTAGGAACACTGAAGCTTTCTTT; CDR3aa: CASRFRNTEAFF
j_gene: TRBJ2-3; d_gene: -; v_gene: TRBV19; abundance: -; CDR3nt: TGTGCCAGTAGCACCTTTCGCGGGGCGGGGTCTTTAGATACGCAGTATTTT; CDR3aa: CASSTFRGAGSLDTQYF
j_gene: TRBJ2-3; d_gene: TRBD1; v_gene: TRBV27; abundance: -; CDR3nt: TGTGCCAGCAGTTTAGACAGGGACAGAGATACGCAGTATTTT; CDR3aa: CASSLDRDRDTQYF
j_gene: TRBJ1-1; d_gene: -; v_gene: TRBV7-9; abundance: -; CDR3nt: TGTGCCAGCAGCTTGCGACAGGCCGAAGCTTTCTTT; CDR3aa: CASSLRQAEAFF
j_gene: TRBJ1-5; d_gene: TRBD1; v_gene: TRBV19; abundance: -; CDR3nt: TGTGCCAGTACGGGACAGATCAATCAGCCCCAGCATTTT; CDR3aa: CASTGQINQPQHF
j_gene: TRBJ2-1; d_gene: -; v_gene: TRBV7-9; abundance: -; CDR3nt: TGTGCCAGCAGCTCGACCTTACAGGGCCTTGGGTCCTACAATGAGCAGTTCTTC; CDR3aa: CASSSTLQGLGSYNEQFF
j_gene: TRBJ2-5; d_gene: TRBD2; v_gene: TRBV5-4; abundance: -; CDR3nt: TGTGCCAGCAGCGGGGGGGTGTCCCAGTACTTC; CDR3aa: CASSGGVSQYF
j_gene: TRBJ1-1; d_gene: -; v_gene: TRBV7-2; abundance: -; CDR3nt: TGTGCCAGCAGCTTATGGAGGGGCCTTATTTCGAACACTGAAGCTTTCTTT; CDR3aa: CASSLWRGLISNTEAFF
j_gene: TRBJ2-7; d_gene: -; v_gene: TRBV15; abundance: -; CDR3nt: TGTGCCACCAGCAGAGAGTGGGGGCGCGGTTACGAGCAGTACTTC; CDR3aa: CATSREWGRGYEQYF
j_gene: TRBJ1-2; d_gene: TRBD1; v_gene: TRBV5-6; abundance: -; CDR3nt: TGTGCCAGCAGCTTGACAGGGGCATATGGCTACACCTTC; CDR3aa: CASSLTGAYGYTF
j_gene: TRBJ2-2; d_gene: -; v_gene: TRBV7-3; abundance: -; CDR3nt: TGTGCCAGCAGTCCCGAGAGGAGGGCCGGGGAGCTGTTTTTT; CDR3aa: CASSPERRAGELFF
j_gene: TRBJ2-3; d_gene: -; v_gene: TRBV4-3; abundance: -; CDR3nt: TGCGCCAGCAGCCAAGATACTAGTCAGACAGATACGCAGTATTTT; CDR3aa: CASSQDTSQTDTQYF
j_gene: TRBJ2-2; d_gene: TRBD2; v_gene: TRBV12-5; abundance: once; CDR3nt: TGTGCTAGTGGTCGGACTAGCGGGTACACCGGGGAGCTGTTTTTT; CDR3aa: CASGRTSGYTGELFF
j_gene: TRBJ2-7; d_gene: -; v_gene: TRBV11-2; abundance: -; CDR3nt: TGTGCCAGCAGCTTAGACGGGGTCGGCTCACGAGAGCAGTACTTC; CDR3aa: CASSLDGVGSREQYF
j_gene: TRBJ1-2; d_gene: -; v_gene: TRBV6-6; abundance: -; CDR3nt: TGTGCCAGCAGTCCTAGGAGAGGGAGGAGCGGCACCTTC; CDR3aa: CASSPRRGRSGTF
j_gene: TRBJ2-3; d_gene: TRBD2; v_gene: TRBV6-4; abundance: -; CDR3nt: TGTGCCAGCAGCGTAACTAGCGGGGCCACCACAGATACGCAGTATTTT; CDR3aa: CASSVTSGATTDTQYF
j_gene: TRBJ1-2; d_gene: -; v_gene: TRBV5-3; abundance: -; CDR3nt: TGTGCCAGAAGGTCAACAGGGATTTTTCACTATGGCTACACCTTC; CDR3aa: CARRSTGIFHYGYTF
j_gene: TRBJ1-1; d_gene: -; v_gene: TRBV4-3; abundance: once; CDR3nt: TGCGCCAGCAGCCAAGGTAGAACCGTGCCTGAAGCTTTCTTT; CDR3aa: CASSQGRTVPEAFF
j_gene: TRBJ1-1; d_gene: TRBD1; v_gene: TRBV11-3; abundance: -; CDR3nt: TGTGCCAGCAGCCTCGGCAGGGGGTTTGAAGCTTTCTTT; CDR3aa: CASSLGRGFEAFF